This T cell receptor beta chain was identified in a study of shared clonotypes between healthy human individuals. Notes on the study in general: Clonotype sharing across several donors was observed for approximately 5% of naive CD4 clonotypes.

The method was immunoSEQ multiplex PCR; TCRdb's version includes in-frame clones alone and lacks a portion of them. The sample includes around 700,000 clones, around four fifths of them seen just once. This CDR3 spans 16 amino acids. The V and J ends lost 4 bases and 3 bases, in that order; junction bases with no gene match: 8. Per germline, CDR1 MGHRA and CDR2 YSYEKL. About this clone itself: Its antigen is not known.

Input material: memory CD4+ T cells sorted from blood. Subset: CD45RA-negative fraction. The sequence was obtained from a woman in her 30s in good health. The V gene is TRBV4-1, the J gene TRBJ2-2, with 7 nucleotides matching TRBD1. The CDR3: CASSPQGVRDTGELFF. In DNA, the CDR3 is TGCGCCAGCAGCCCCCAGGGGGTAAGGGACACCGGGGAGCTGTTTTTT.